Presented here are 5 T cell receptor beta chains from one specimen sequenced in a study of immune cell composition in non-small cell lung cancer. TCRdb keeps only in-frame clones here, not all; method: immunoSEQ multiplex PCR. The data show several thousand clones, with around 79% seen just once and 20% to 25% held by the top ten. Input material: lung tumor tissue. The receptors were gathered from a human donor with non-small cell lung cancer.

The chain links TRBV19 to TRBJ1-3; D unclear. V lost 7 bases and J lost 2, with 9 bases in between. Germline V gene data show CDR1 as LNHDA and CDR2 as SQIVND (reference sequence). This CDR3 comprises 13 residues. Here the CDR3 reads CASTTEAGNTIYF. Written as DNA, the CDR3 is TGTGCCAGTACTACGGAGGCTGGAAACACCATATATTTT.

The chain recombines TRBV7-6 with TRBJ2-3; TRBD2 is a possible D gene (6 bases). Germline CDR1 reads SGHVS; CDR2 reads FNYEAQ. Trimming took off 1 base at V and 2 bases at J, with 13 bases between the two ends. The CDR3 extends over 16 amino acids. The CDR3, as DNA: TGTGCCAGCAGCTTAGGGGTGGGGGGATACACAGATACGCAGTATTTT. Residues: CASSLGVGGYTDTQYF.

The chain couples TRBV7-3 to TRBJ2-7; 7 bases are shared with TRBD1. Trimming removed 7 bases from V and 5 bases from J; junction bases left unmatched: 11. The CDR3 has 14 amino acids. Germline V lookup: CDR1 SGHTA, CDR2 FQGTGA. The CDR3 loop is CASNLSGTEDEQYF. The CDR3 DNA reads as TGTGCCAGCAACTTGAGTGGGACAGAGGACGAGCAGTACTTC.

The chain combines TRBV5-1 with TRBJ1-5; perhaps TRBD1 as D (5 bases). V lost 0 bases and J 3 bases, leaving 7 bases between the germline ends. Looked up from germline, CDR1 is SGHRS and CDR2 is YFSETQ. The CDR3 spans 14 residues. The CDR3, as DNA: TGCGCCAGCAGCTTGGATGGGGCCAATCAGCCCCAGCATTTT. Translating gives CASSLDGANQPQHF.

This chain connects TRBV11-2 to TRBJ1-6; a weak D match, TRBD1 (5 bases). The V end lost 0 bases, the J end lost 10 bases, and 10 bases lay between the germline ends. Per germline, CDR1 SGHAT and CDR2 FQNNGV. The CDR3 loop spans 14 amino acids. CDR3 nucleotide sequence: TGTGCCAGCAGCTTAGACCGCCAGGGATCACCCCTCCACTTT. Protein: CASSLDRQGSPLHF.